The TCR beta chain described here comes from a study of identical twins. This clonotype was detected many times. The V gene end was trimmed by 10 bases and the J gene end by 3 bases; junction bases not matched to a gene: 6. Germline V gives CDR1 MNHNS, CDR2 SASEGT. The CDR3 spans 14 residues. TCRdb fed the 5' RACE reads into MiXCR, producing one record per CDR3 protein. The sample has 240,000 or so distinct CDR3 sequences, around 7% seen once. These data were also filed under a second study, of yellow fever vaccine responses in identical twins.

This chain connects TRBV6-1 to TRBJ2-3; 11 nucleotides align to TRBD2. The specimen was memory (CD45RO+) T cells sorted from blood. The clonotype comes from a woman under 30 in good health. The CDR3 loop is CATTRLAGTDTQYF. CDR3 coding DNA: TGTGCCACGACCCGACTAGCGGGAACAGATACGCAGTATTTT.